These 10 T cell receptor beta chains share one sample of origin, sequenced in a study of post-analysis software for immune sequencing data. Study conclusions and caveats: Relative to controls, patients had a handful of TRBV segments at higher frequency, with TRBV5-6, TRBV5-1 and TRBV20-1 among these.

These TCRs' antigens remain unknown. Unique molecular identifiers were present in the TCR beta cDNA libraries. A single record per CDR3 protein comes from TCRdb applying MiXCR to the PCR reads. Among approximately 350,000 distinct CDR3 sequences listed, around a third were seen once. Sample: blood. The receptor source for this set is a girl aged 5-17 years with multiple sclerosis.

Written as DNA, the CDR3 is TGTGCCAGCAGTTTAGCGACCTTATCCTACAATGAGCAGTACTTC. Amino acids: CASSLATLSYNEQYF. The chain couples TRBV12-3 or TRBV12-4 to TRBJ2-1; D is undetermined. Gene TRBJ2-7 matches the end of the DNA better, so the J call may be wrong. This CDR3 region has 15 residues.

V and J are TRBV5-5 and TRBJ2-1; 7 bases match TRBD1. Per germline, CDR1 SGHKS and CDR2 YYEKEE (reference sequence). Losses at the gene ends were 3 bases for V and 7 bases for J; bases not matched to a gene: 7. The CDR3 covers 14 residues. CDR3 DNA: TGTGCCAGCAGCTGGGGACAGACGGTAAATGAGCAGTTCTTC. This gives the protein CASSWGQTVNEQFF.

J is TRBJ1-2 and V is TRBV20-1; possibly TRBD1 for D (5 bases). V lost 5 bases, J lost 4 bases, and 29 bases lay in between. The CDR3 covers 18 residues. The germline gives CDR1 DFQATT, CDR2 SNEGSKA (reference sequence). The CDR3, as DNA: TGCAGTGCTGGGGGAAGTGGGCGAGGTTCGCGTTTGCCCTATGGCTACACCTTC. Encoded protein: CSAGGSGRGSRLPYGYTF.

This rearrangement joins TRBV18 to TRBJ2-2, with a weak D call TRBD1 (5 bases). CDR3 length: 14 amino acids. Trimming removed 2 bases from V and 1 base from J, with 5 bases in between. Germline V lookup: CDR1 KGHSH, CDR2 LQKENI. The CDR3 here is CASSPTGNTGELFF. CDR3 sequence (DNA): TGTGCCAGCTCACCAACAGGGAACACCGGGGAGCTGTTTTTT.

The chain recombines TRBV12-3 or TRBV12-4 with TRBJ1-4; weak D call: TRBD1 (6 bases). The CDR3 sequence is 15 residues long. The germline V and J ends were trimmed by 6 bases and 3 bases, with 14 bases remaining between them. This chain's CDR3 is CASRATGRSNEKLFF. In DNA form, the CDR3 reads TGTGCCAGCAGAGCTACAGGGCGGTCTAATGAAAAACTGTTTTTT.

Only one count was recorded for this clonotype. The junction differs from germline at one of its ends, possibly a read error. The gene calls are TRBV20-1 and TRBJ1-4, with 10 bases aligning to TRBD1. CDR1 and CDR2 from the germline V gene are DFQATT and SNEGSKA (reference sequence). The CDR3 runs 13 residues. This CDR3 reads CSVPDRGNEKRFF. The CDR3 bases are TGCAGTGTCCCGGACAGGGGGAATGAAAAACGGTTTTTT.

The table lists this clonotype with a count of one. The V and J genes are TRBV7-2 and TRBJ1-1, with D hard to call. Germline lookup yields CDR1 SGHTA and CDR2 FQGNSA. Trimming shortened V by 1 base and J by 8 bases, and 14 bases separated the two germline ends. The CDR3 is made up of 14 amino acids. CDR3 sequence (DNA): TGTGCCAGCAGCTTAGGGGCCTCTCCACTCGAAGCTTTCTTT. Its translation: CASSLGASPLEAFF. The entire variable domain, with the rest obtained from reference TRBV7-2 and TRBJ1-1, is as follows: GAGVSQSPSNKVTEKGKDVELRCDPISGHTALYWYRQSLGQGLEFLIYFQGNSAPDKSGLPSDRFSAERTGGSVSTLTIQRTQQEDSAVYLCASSLGASPLEAFFGQGTRLTVV.

In its sample, this clonotype was seen a few times. This chain links TRBV7-3 with TRBJ2-1; a possible D gene is TRBD2 (5 bases). Germline V lookup: CDR1 SGHTA, CDR2 FQGTGA. This CDR3 has 13 residues. Trimming removed 2 bases from V and 8 bases from J, with 10 bases in between. The DNA of the CDR3 is TGTGCCAGCAGCTTACGGCAGAGGGATGAGCAGTTCTTC. It specifies CASSLRQRDEQFF.

In this sample, this clonotype turned up a few times. This chain connects TRBV7-9 to TRBJ1-4; 10 bases are shared with TRBD1. Per the germline V gene, CDR1 is SEHNR and CDR2 is FQNEAQ (reference sequence). The V gene end was trimmed by 4 bases and the J gene end by 7 bases; junction bases not matched to a gene: 18. This CDR3 region has 19 residues. The CDR3 sequence is CASSYESKTGGGRREKLFF. The CDR3 bases are TGTGCCAGCAGCTATGAAAGTAAGACAGGGGGCGGAAGGCGTGAAAAACTGTTTTTT.

The chain is built from TRBV4-1 and TRBJ2-3; TRBD1 or TRBD2 may be the D gene (5 bases each). CDR3 length: 15 residues. Trimming removed 0 bases at V and 2 bases at J, with 9 bases between. Germline CDR1 MGHRA, CDR2 YSYEKL. The CDR3 DNA sequence: TGCGCCAGCAGCCAAGAGTGGGGGTTCACAGATACGCAGTATTTT. This sequence encodes CASSQEWGFTDTQYF.